One and the same sample provided the 15 T cell receptor beta chains below, sequenced in a study of human T cells and chemical hapten exposure. A single record per CDR3 protein comes from TCRdb applying MiXCR to the RACE reads. The table lists some 330,000 distinct CDR3 sequences, 4.5% to 5.5% of them singletons, with around 8% in the top ten. Time point denoted: pre-sensitization, week 0. Treatment: therapeutic diphenylcyclopropenone sensitization with weekly scalp DPC. The sequencing used whole blood, collected in connection with sensitization to the hapten diphenylcyclopropenone (DPC). These receptor sequences come from a woman under 30 with alopecia areata. Some clones in this sample may be carry-over from other donors' samples.

This clonotype was observed a few times. This chain uses TRBV6-2 or TRBV6-3 with TRBJ1-1; D uncertain. There are 14 residues in the CDR3. Trimming removed 6 bases from V and 0 bases from J, with 11 bases in between. Germline loops: CDR1 MNHEY, CDR2 SVGEGT. The CDR3 loop is CASRPDVMNTEAFF. The CDR3, as DNA: TGTGCCAGCAGACCGGACGTCATGAACACTGAAGCTTTCTTT.

This clonotype was seen a single time. The J gene is TRBJ1-3, the V gene TRBV21-1. TRBV21-1 is designated a pseudogene. CDR3 length: 14 residues. The DNA of the CDR3 is TGTGCCAGCAGGTCCACGCTCTCTGGAAACACCATATATTTT. This encodes CASRSTLSGNTIYF.

This clonotype was picked up many times. The chain carries TRBV29-1 and TRBJ1-2; the D gene is possibly TRBD1 (5 bases). Deletions cut 7 bases from V and 4 bases from J, with 16 bases between. There are 13 residues in the CDR3. Germline V gene sequence: CDR1 SQVTM, CDR2 ANQGSEA. The CDR3 protein is CSADAGEGYGYTF. The DNA for the CDR3 is TGCAGCGCCGACGCGGGGGAGGGCTATGGCTACACCTTC.

This clonotype was found a few times. CDR3 sequence reads: CSVEGDREVNYGYTF. The CDR3 DNA reads as TGCAGCGTTGAAGGGGACAGGGAAGTGAACTATGGCTACACCTTC. V usage is TRBV29-1 and J usage is TRBJ1-2, with TRBD1 matching 9 bases. The CDR3 loop spans 15 amino acids. J gave up 2 bases and V 1 base, and 5 bases lay outside the gene matches. The germline V gene has CDR1 SQVTM and CDR2 ANQGSEA.

The chain combines TRBV4-1 with TRBJ1-2, with D perhaps TRBD1 (5 bases). This CDR3 comprises 17 residues. Trimming shortened V by 0 bases and J by 6 bases, and 20 bases separated the two germline ends. CDR1 is MGHRA and CDR2 is YSYEKL in the germline V gene. The CDR3 DNA sequence: TGCGCCAGCAGCCAAGATCGGGTATCAGTGGGGGTAGATGGCTACACCTTC. Its protein is CASSQDRVSVGVDGYTF.

The J gene is TRBJ2-7, the V gene TRBV7-9; tentative D call: TRBD1 (6 bases). The CDR3 runs 13 residues. Germline V gene sequence: CDR1 SEHNR, CDR2 FQNEAQ (reference sequence). V lost 5 bases and J lost 2, with 10 bases in between. The CDR3 is CASSPWTAYEQYF. The CDR3, as DNA: TGTGCCAGCAGCCCCTGGACAGCCTACGAGCAGTACTTC.

There are a few counts of this clonotype. V is TRBV24-1 and J is TRBJ1-1; 7 nucleotides agree with TRBD1. The J segment lost 3 bases and the V segment lost 3 bases, leaving 3 bases of the junction unmatched. The CDR3 spans 14 residues. Germline CDR1 and CDR2: KGHDR and SFDVKD. CDR3 in DNA: TGTGCCACCAGTGATCCAACAGGGGACACTGAAGCTTTCTTT. Residues: CATSDPTGDTEAFF.

V is TRBV29-1 and J is TRBJ2-7; D remains ambiguous. The CDR3 is 11 amino acids. Per germline, CDR1 SQVTM and CDR2 ANQGSEA. The V end was cut by 5 bases, the J end by 10 bases, with 15 bases between. CDR3 bases: TGCAGCGTTTTGGGCCTTGAAGGACAGTACTTC. Translating it yields CSVLGLEGQYF.

This clonotype was observed many times. This chain links TRBV4-3 with TRBJ1-1, with D unclear. V was shortened by 0 bases and J by 3 bases, with 14 bases between the two germline ends. CDR1 and CDR2 from the germline V gene are LGHNA and YSLEER. The CDR3 is 16 residues long. Here the CDR3 DNA reads TGCGCCAGCAGCCAAGATCGGGTTTTGGCGGACACTGAAGCTTTCTTT. Its protein product is CASSQDRVLADTEAFF.

There are a few counts of this clonotype. The chain couples TRBV7-2 to TRBJ2-3; weak D call: TRBD2 (5 bases). Deletions cut 1 base from V and 7 bases from J, with 12 bases between. CDR1 is SGHTA, CDR2 FQGNSA, per germline. The CDR3 is 14 amino acids. The chain's CDR3 is CASSLEPDFHTQYF. The CDR3 DNA follows: TGTGCCAGCAGCTTAGAACCGGACTTTCATACGCAGTATTTT. The full variable domain, in which reference TRBV7-2 and TRBJ2-3 provide the parts outside the CDR3, is GAGVSQSPSNKVTEKGKDVELRCDPISGHTALYWYRQSLGQGLEFLIYFQGNSAPDKSGLPSDRFSAERTGGSVSTLTIQRTQQEDSAVYLCASSLEPDFHTQYFGPGTRLTVL.

In this sample, this clonotype turned up a few times. The chain carries TRBV4-2 and TRBJ1-2; 8 positions agree with TRBD1. Per the germline V gene, CDR1 is LGHNA and CDR2 is YNFKEQ. V trimming: 0 bases; J trimming: 4 bases; junction bases outside the gene matches: 7. This CDR3 has 16 amino acids. CDR3 protein: CASSQDIEDRVYGYTF. The CDR3 nucleotides read TGTGCCAGCAGCCAAGATATAGAGGACAGGGTCTATGGCTACACCTTC.

This clonotype was seen a few times. V gene TRBV5-1 combines with J gene TRBJ1-1; 7 nucleotides line up with TRBD1. After removal of 0 bases from V and 1 base from J, the junction contained 6 bases not matched to a gene. This CDR3 region has 16 residues. CDR1 is SGHRS and CDR2 is YFSETQ in the germline V gene. CDR3 nucleotides: TGCGCCAGCAGCTTGGCCACAGGGGTTTCGAACACTGAAGCTTTCTTT. Translated, it gives CASSLATGVSNTEAFF.

This clonotype was counted many times. The chain uses TRBV27 and TRBJ2-3; 8 positions match TRBD1. Losses at the gene ends were 5 bases for V and 5 bases for J; bases not matched to a gene: 9. The CDR3 runs 15 residues. Germline V lookup: CDR1 MNHEY, CDR2 SMNVEV (reference sequence). The CDR3 is CASSPAGQGQDTQYF. The CDR3, as DNA: TGTGCCAGCAGTCCCGCCGGACAGGGACAAGATACGCAGTATTTT.

This clonotype has a count of ten or more. The J gene is TRBJ1-1, the V gene TRBV20-1; D ambiguous. This CDR3 is 12 amino acids long. The V end was cut by 5 bases, the J end by 1 base, with 8 bases between. Germline CDR1 reads DFQATT; CDR2 reads SNEGSKA (reference sequence). The CDR3 nucleotides are TGCAGTGCTCCCCCATCGAACACTGAAGCTTTCTTT. Protein sequence: CSAPPSNTEAFF.

This clonotype showed up just a few times. V is TRBV29-1 and J is TRBJ2-3; TRBD1 might be the D (5 bases). The CDR3 has 18 amino acids. CDR1 SQVTM and CDR2 ANQGSEA come from the germline V gene. Trimming removed 1 base from V and 1 base from J, with 21 bases in between. The chain's CDR3 is CSVEGTQGADQGTDTQYF. The CDR3 DNA is TGCAGCGTTGAAGGGACGCAGGGCGCTGATCAGGGCACAGATACGCAGTATTTT.